The 21 T cell receptor beta chains below come from one sample, sequenced in a study of T-cell reconstitution after alpha-beta-depleted transplantation in children. Unique molecular identifiers tagged the TCRbeta library. TCRdb recomputed calls from the PCR reads with MiXCR, one row per CDR3 protein. The sample has about 350,000 distinct CDR3 sequences, less than 15% seen once. Sequencing was performed on PBMCs, taken from the stem cell graft. All receptors come from a human donor who donated a stem cell graft to a child with Fanconi anemia.

V usage is TRBV7-8 and J usage is TRBJ2-7, with D maybe TRBD1 (6 bases). CDR3 length equals 13 residues. Germline V CDR1 and CDR2: SGHVS, FQNEAQ. Trimming stripped 2 bases from V and 3 bases from J, with 8 bases between. CDR3 residues: CASSLQQGYEQYV. For the CDR3, the DNA is TGTGCCAGCAGCTTACAACAGGGCTACGAGCAGTACGTC.

This clonotype was picked up a small number of times. The chain links TRBV9 to TRBJ1-3; TRBD1 is a possible D gene (6 bases). The germline CDR1 and CDR2 sequences are SGDLS and YYNGEE. The CDR3 consists of 19 residues. V shed 0 bases and J shed 0 bases, with 19 bases lying between them. CDR3 protein: CASSVATSIGQISGNTIYF. The CDR3 DNA reads as TGTGCCAGCAGCGTAGCTACCTCCATTGGACAGATCTCTGGAAACACCATATATTTT.

This clonotype was counted a few times. This chain connects TRBV4-3 to TRBJ2-2; D unclear. Trimming removed 0 bases at V and 5 bases at J, with 13 bases between. The CDR3 is 16 amino acids. Germline values: CDR1 LGHNA, CDR2 YSLEER. The CDR3 loop reads CASSQDFFTRTGELFF. CDR3 nucleotide sequence: TGCGCCAGCAGCCAAGATTTTTTTACCCGAACCGGGGAGCTGTTTTTT.

CDR3 loop: CASKQDSLVREETQYF. CDR3 sequence (DNA): TGTGCCAGCAAACAGGACAGCCTGGTCCGTGAAGAGACCCAGTACTTC. The chain carries TRBV6-1 and TRBJ2-5; a weak D match, TRBD1 (6 bases). The CDR3 length is 16 residues. V was trimmed by 7 bases and J by 3 bases, leaving 21 bases between them. Per germline, CDR1 MNHNS and CDR2 SASEGT.

The J gene is TRBJ2-5, the V gene TRBV6-5, with D uncertain. The V gene lost 2 bases and the J gene lost 1 base, with 5 bases spanning the gap. Germline V gene sequence: CDR1 MNHEY, CDR2 SVGAGI. This CDR3 comprises 13 residues. In DNA form, the CDR3 reads TGTGCCAGCAGTTACACAGTCCAAGAGACCCAGTACTTC. This encodes CASSYTVQETQYF.

This clonotype was seen only a few times. The chain couples TRBV12-3 or TRBV12-4 to TRBJ1-6; 8 bases agree with TRBD1. Losses at the gene ends were 5 bases for V and 10 bases for J; bases not matched to a gene: 13. The CDR3 spans 16 residues. The DNA of the CDR3 is TGTGCCAGCAGTGATTCCTTCACAGGGGGAGGCTCACCCCTCCACTTT. Its translation is CASSDSFTGGGSPLHF.

This clonotype has more than one count but fewer than ten. This rearrangement joins TRBV18 to TRBJ2-2, with D possibly matching TRBD1 (6 bases). CDR1 is KGHSH and CDR2 is LQKENI in the germline V gene. The CDR3 runs 16 residues. V was clipped by 3 bases and J by 4 bases, with 15 bases between them. The CDR3 loop is CASSPREQGSTGELFF. The DNA for the CDR3 is TGTGCCAGCTCACCTCGGGAACAGGGAAGCACCGGGGAGCTGTTTTTT.

The genes are TRBV5-1 and TRBJ2-5; possible D gene TRBD2, 5 bases. This CDR3 is built from 16 residues. The ends were cut back, 4 bases at V and 0 bases at J, with 16 bases in the middle. From germline, CDR1 is SGHRS and CDR2 YFSETQ. The CDR3 bases are TGCGCCAGCAGCGGCGGTAGCGCGCGTTACCAAGAGACCCAGTACTTC. Protein sequence: CASSGGSARYQETQYF.

This clonotype was found a few times. Written as DNA, the CDR3 is TGTGCCAGCAGCTCCCAGGCAGGGACCTATGGCTACACCTTC. It specifies CASSSQAGTYGYTF. This sequence joins TRBV7-2 and TRBJ1-2, with a tentative D call TRBD1 (5 bases). V lost 4 bases, J lost 4 bases, and 13 bases lay in between. This CDR3 spans 14 amino acids. Per germline, CDR1 SGHTA and CDR2 FQGNSA.

In this sample, this clonotype turned up a few times. The chain links TRBV4-3 to TRBJ1-2; TRBD1 agrees at 8 bases. CDR3 size: 15 residues. The germline V gene encodes CDR1 LGHNA and CDR2 YSLEER. V dropped 1 base and J dropped 4; count of bases not matched to a gene: 5. The CDR3 DNA reads as TGCGCCAGCAGCCAAGGGGACAGGCTTGCCTATGGCTACACCTTC. Encoded protein: CASSQGDRLAYGYTF.

This clonotype was seen only a few times. The chain has TRBV29-1 and TRBJ1-1; D not resolved. Per germline, CDR1 SQVTM and CDR2 ANQGSEA. V lost 2 bases, J lost 6 bases, and 13 bases lay in between. CDR3 length: 13 amino acids. The CDR3 is CSVELPGEAEAFF. The CDR3 nucleotides are TGCAGCGTTGAACTCCCAGGCGAGGCTGAAGCTTTCTTT.

The genes are TRBV12-3 or TRBV12-4 and TRBJ2-7; the match to TRBD1 covers 10 bases. V lost 6 bases, J lost 4 bases, and 9 bases stayed unmatched. This CDR3 has 15 amino acids. The CDR3 bases are TGTGCCAGCAGGTTCCGGGACAGGGGTAGGTACGAGCAGTACTTC. Translated: CASRFRDRGRYEQYF.

The chain joins TRBV7-2 to TRBJ2-1, with 9 nucleotides matching TRBD2. With 8 bases clipped from V and 7 bases from J, the junction kept 6 bases outside the gene matches. This CDR3 spans 13 amino acids. The germline V gene encodes CDR1 SGHTA and CDR2 FQGNSA. In DNA form, the CDR3 reads TGTGCCAGCCGCGGGGGGGCCAAGAATGAGCAGTTCTTC. Translated: CASRGGAKNEQFF.

The J gene is TRBJ2-7, the V gene TRBV12-3 or TRBV12-4; 12 positions match TRBD1. CDR3 length: 14 residues. Unmatched junction bases numbered 4, after V lost 6 bases and J lost 4 bases. CDR3 nucleotide sequence: TGTGCCAGCAGGGGACAGGGGGCGGCTTACGAGCAGTACTTC. Encoded protein: CASRGQGAAYEQYF.

The CDR3 here is CASSVRVGRNEQFF. CDR3 bases: TGTGCCAGCAGCGTCAGGGTCGGTCGCAATGAGCAGTTCTTC. The rearrangement joins TRBV27 to TRBJ2-1; D is perhaps TRBD1 (5 bases). The CDR3 is 14 amino acids. Deletions cut 6 bases from V and 6 bases from J, with 15 bases between. Germline V lookup: CDR1 MNHEY, CDR2 SMNVEV (reference sequence).

This clonotype was picked up many times. The rearrangement uses TRBV3-1 and TRBJ1-1; weak D call: TRBD1 (6 bases). The germline V and J ends were trimmed by 2 bases and 3 bases, with 7 bases remaining between them. CDR3 length: 13 amino acids. CDR1 and CDR2 (germline): LGHDT, YNNKEL (reference sequence). CDR3 residues: CASSQQGYTEAFF. The CDR3 DNA reads as TGTGCCAGCAGCCAACAGGGGTACACTGAAGCTTTCTTT.

This clonotype was seen a few times. In this CDR3 the conserved last residue, phenylalanine or tryptophan, is missing, so a read error is likely. The chain has TRBV7-2 and TRBJ1-6; a weak D match, TRBD1 (6 bases). The CDR3 runs to 15 residues. The germline V and J ends were trimmed by 5 bases and 5 bases, with 13 bases remaining between them. Per the germline V gene, CDR1 is SGHTA and CDR2 is FQGNSA. This CDR3 reads CASSRGQSNNSPLHL. The CDR3 bases are TGTGCCAGCAGCCGTGGACAGAGTAATAATTCACCCCTCCACCTT.

Of note for this clonotype: A read error may account for a junction end that differs from germline. This sequence joins TRBV29-1 and TRBJ1-1, with TRBD1 as a possible D gene (6 bases). Germline CDR1 and CDR2: SQVTM and ANQGSEA. The CDR3 length is 13 residues. CDR3 nucleotide sequence: TGCATCGTTAAGACAGGTCCGAACACTGAAGCTTTCTTT. This codes for CIVKTGPNTEAFF.

The chain uses TRBV7-2 and TRBJ2-5; TRBD1 matches 7 bases. The CDR3 has 17 amino acids. Germline V CDR1 and CDR2: SGHTA, FQGNSA. The V segment lost 5 bases and the J segment 5 bases; nucleotides outside the gene matches: 17. In DNA, the CDR3 is TGTGCCAGCAGCGCAAAGGGAACCGGGACAGTTAAGGAGACCCAGTACTTC. It translates to CASSAKGTGTVKETQYF.

This clonotype was seen a few times. The V and J genes are TRBV7-8 and TRBJ1-1, with a weak D call TRBD1 (5 bases). Trimming cost V 7 bases and J 3 bases, with 18 bases left between them. There are 15 residues in the CDR3. Looked up from germline, CDR1 is SGHVS and CDR2 is FQNEAQ. CDR3 in amino acids: CASTFLGTGDTEAFF. CDR3 nucleotides: TGTGCCAGCACCTTCCTAGGGACGGGAGACACTGAAGCTTTCTTT.

This clonotype was seen many times. J is TRBJ2-5 and V is TRBV20-1; TRBD2 matches at 10 bases. This CDR3 contains 15 residues. Germline CDR1 and CDR2: DFQATT and SNEGSKA (reference sequence). V trimming: 3 bases; J trimming: 5 bases; junction bases outside the gene matches: 9. The CDR3: CSASGASGGVETQYF. The CDR3 DNA is TGCAGTGCTAGTGGGGCTAGCGGGGGTGTGGAGACCCAGTACTTC.